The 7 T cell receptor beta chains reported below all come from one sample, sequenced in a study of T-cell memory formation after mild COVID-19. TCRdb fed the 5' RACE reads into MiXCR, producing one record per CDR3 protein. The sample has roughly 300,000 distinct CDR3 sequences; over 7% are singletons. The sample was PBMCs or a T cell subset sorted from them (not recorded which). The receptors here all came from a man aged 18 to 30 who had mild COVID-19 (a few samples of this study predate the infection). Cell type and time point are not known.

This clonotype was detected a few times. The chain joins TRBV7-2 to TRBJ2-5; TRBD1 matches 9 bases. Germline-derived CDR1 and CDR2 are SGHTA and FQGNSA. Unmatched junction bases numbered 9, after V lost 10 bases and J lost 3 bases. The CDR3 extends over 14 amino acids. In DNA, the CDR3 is TGTGCCACTAACAGGGGGCCCCGGGAAGAGACCCAGTACTTC. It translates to CATNRGPREETQYF.

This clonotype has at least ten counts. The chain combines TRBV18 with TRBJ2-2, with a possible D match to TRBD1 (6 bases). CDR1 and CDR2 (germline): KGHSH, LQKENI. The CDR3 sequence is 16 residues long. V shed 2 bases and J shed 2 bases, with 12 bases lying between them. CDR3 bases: TGTGCCAGCTCACCAATCAGGGGTCAAAACACCGGGGAGCTGTTTTTT. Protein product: CASSPIRGQNTGELFF. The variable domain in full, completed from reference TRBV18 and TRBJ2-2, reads NAGVMQNPRHLVRRRGQEARLRCSPMKGHSHVYWYRQLPEEGLKFMVYLQKENIIDESGMPKERFSAEFPKEGPSILRIQQVVRGDSAAYFCASSPIRGQNTGELFFGEGSRLTVL.

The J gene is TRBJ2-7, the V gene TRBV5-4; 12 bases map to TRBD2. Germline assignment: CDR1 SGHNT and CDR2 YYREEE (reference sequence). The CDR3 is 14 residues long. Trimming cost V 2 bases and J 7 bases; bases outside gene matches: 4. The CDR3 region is CASSFGTSGQEQYV. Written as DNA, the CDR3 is TGTGCCAGCAGCTTCGGGACTAGCGGGCAGGAGCAGTACGTC.

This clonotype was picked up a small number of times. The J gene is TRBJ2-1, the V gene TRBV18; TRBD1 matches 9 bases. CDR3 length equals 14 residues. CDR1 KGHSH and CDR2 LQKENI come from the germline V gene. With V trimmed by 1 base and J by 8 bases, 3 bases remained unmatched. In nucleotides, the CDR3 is TGTGCCAGCTCACCACAGGGACAGGGCCATGAGCAGTTCTTC. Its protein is CASSPQGQGHEQFF.

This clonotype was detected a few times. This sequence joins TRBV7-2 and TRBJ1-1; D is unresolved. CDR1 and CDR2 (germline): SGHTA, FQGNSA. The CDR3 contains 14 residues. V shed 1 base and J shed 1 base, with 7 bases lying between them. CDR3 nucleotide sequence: TGTGCCAGCAGCTTAGATGCCAGGAACACTGAAGCTTTCTTT. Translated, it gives CASSLDARNTEAFF.

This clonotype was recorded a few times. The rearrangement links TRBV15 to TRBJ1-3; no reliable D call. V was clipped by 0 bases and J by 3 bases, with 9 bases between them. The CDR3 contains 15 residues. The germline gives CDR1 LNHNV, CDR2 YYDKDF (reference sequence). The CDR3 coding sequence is TGTGCCACCAGCAGAGACCTAGGGATTGGAAACACCATATATTTT. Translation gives CATSRDLGIGNTIYF.

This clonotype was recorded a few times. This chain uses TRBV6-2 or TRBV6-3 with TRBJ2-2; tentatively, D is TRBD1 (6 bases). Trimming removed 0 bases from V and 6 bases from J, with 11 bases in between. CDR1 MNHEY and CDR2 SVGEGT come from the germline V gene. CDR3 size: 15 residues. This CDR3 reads CASSYSNRAAGELFF. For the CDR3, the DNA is TGTGCCAGCAGTTACTCGAACAGGGCAGCCGGGGAGCTGTTTTTT.